This entry describes one T cell receptor (beta chain). The target antigen is unknown. Other DNA sequences from this sample encode an identical CDR3 as well. This entry is derived from a study of beta chain features in type 1 diabetes. CDR1 is SGHAT and CDR2 is FQNNGV in the germline V gene. V shed 4 bases and J shed 4 bases, with 8 bases lying between them. This CDR3 region has 12 residues. The authors reverse transcribed all of the isolated RNA, so sequencing captured expressed TCRB transcripts. The average read count of naive, central memory and regulatory T cell samples was some 3.8 million. Sequenced by immunoSEQ multiplex PCR; TCRdb stores in-frame clones only, minus some. The sample yields some 360,000 clones, around 19% seen once. Study-wide findings and caveats: Shorter TCRB CDR3s, moderately but significantly so, were found in Type 1 diabetes patients in all four CD4+ subsets.

Staining for CD45RO/CCR7/CD25/CD127/CD95/CD27 allowed sorting of CD4+ naive, central memory, regulatory and stem cell-like memory cells. The sample taken for sequencing was naive CD4+ T cells from blood. J is TRBJ2-7 and V is TRBV11-2, with no clear D. This receptor was identified in a woman under 30 in good health. CDR3 in DNA: TGTGCCAGCAGCTCCACCGGTTACGAGCAGTACTTC. Its translation: CASSSTGYEQYF.